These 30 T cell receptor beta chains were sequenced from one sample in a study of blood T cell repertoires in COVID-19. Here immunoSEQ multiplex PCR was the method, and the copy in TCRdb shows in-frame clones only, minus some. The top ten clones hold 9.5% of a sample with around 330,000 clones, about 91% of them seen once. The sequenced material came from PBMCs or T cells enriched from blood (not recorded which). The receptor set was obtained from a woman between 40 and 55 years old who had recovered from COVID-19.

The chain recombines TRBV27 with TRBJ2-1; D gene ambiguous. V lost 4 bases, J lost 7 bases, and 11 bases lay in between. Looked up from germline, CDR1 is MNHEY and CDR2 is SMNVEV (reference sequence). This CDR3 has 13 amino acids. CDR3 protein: CASSWAVGNEQFF. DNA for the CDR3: TGTGCCAGCAGTTGGGCCGTAGGTAATGAGCAGTTCTTC.

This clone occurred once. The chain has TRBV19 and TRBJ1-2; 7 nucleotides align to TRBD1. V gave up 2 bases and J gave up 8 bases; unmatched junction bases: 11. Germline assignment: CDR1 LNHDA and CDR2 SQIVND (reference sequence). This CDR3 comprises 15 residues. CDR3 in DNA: TGTGCCAGTAGTATAACAGGGGCGGACTCTGGAGGCTACACCTTC. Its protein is CASSITGADSGGYTF.

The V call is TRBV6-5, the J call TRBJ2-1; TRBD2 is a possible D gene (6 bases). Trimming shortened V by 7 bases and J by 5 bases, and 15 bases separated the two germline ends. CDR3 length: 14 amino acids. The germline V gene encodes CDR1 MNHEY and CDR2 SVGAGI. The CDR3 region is CASTSRDLDNEQFF. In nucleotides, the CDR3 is TGTGCCAGCACCTCTCGGGACTTGGACAATGAGCAGTTCTTC.

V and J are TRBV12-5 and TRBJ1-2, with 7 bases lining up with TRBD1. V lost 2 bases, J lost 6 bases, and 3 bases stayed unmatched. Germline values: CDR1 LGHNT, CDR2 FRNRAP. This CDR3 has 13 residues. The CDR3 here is CASGLYRGHGYTF. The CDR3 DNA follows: TGTGCTAGTGGTTTGTACAGGGGTCATGGCTACACCTTC.

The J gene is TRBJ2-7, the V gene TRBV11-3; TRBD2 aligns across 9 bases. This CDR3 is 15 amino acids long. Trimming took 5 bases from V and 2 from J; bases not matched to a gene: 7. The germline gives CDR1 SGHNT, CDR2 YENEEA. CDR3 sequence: CASSPVAGGPYEQYF. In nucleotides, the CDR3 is TGTGCCAGCAGCCCCGTCGCGGGAGGGCCCTACGAGCAGTACTTC.

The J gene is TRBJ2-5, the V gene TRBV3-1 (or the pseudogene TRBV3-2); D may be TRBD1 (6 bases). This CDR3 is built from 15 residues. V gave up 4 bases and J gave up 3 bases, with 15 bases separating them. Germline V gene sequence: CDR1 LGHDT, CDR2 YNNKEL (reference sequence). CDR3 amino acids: CASSLLGQREETQYF. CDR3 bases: TGTGCCAGCAGCCTCCTGGGACAACGGGAAGAGACCCAGTACTTC.

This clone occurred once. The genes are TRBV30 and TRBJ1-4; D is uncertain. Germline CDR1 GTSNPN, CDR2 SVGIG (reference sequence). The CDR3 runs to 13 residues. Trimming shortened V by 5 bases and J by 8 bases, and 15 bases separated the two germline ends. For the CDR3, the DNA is TGTGCCTGGGAAACGAGGGTGGAGGAAAAACTGTTTTTT. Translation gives CAWETRVEEKLFF.

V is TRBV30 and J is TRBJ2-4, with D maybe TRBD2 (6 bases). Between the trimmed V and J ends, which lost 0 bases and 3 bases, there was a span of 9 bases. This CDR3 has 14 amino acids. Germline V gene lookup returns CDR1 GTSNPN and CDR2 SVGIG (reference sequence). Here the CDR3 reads CAWSVVGGKNIQYF. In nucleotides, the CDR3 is TGTGCCTGGAGTGTAGTGGGGGGCAAAAACATTCAGTACTTC.

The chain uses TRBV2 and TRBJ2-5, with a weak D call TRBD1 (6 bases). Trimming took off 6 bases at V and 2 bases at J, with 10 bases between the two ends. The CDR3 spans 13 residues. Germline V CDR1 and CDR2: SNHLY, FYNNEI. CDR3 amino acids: CASRGANQETQYF. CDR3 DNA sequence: TGTGCCAGCAGGGGGGCTAATCAAGAGACCCAGTACTTC. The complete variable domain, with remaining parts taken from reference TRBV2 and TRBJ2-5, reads EPEVTQTPSHQVTQMGQEVILRCVPISNHLYFYWYRQILGQKVEFLVSFYNNEISEKSEIFDDQFSVERPDGSNFTLKIRSTKLEDSAMYFCASRGANQETQYFGPGTRLLVL.

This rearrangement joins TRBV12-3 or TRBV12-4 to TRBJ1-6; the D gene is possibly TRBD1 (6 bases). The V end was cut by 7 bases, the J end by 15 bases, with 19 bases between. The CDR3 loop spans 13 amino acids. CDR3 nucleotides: TGTGCCAGCACCGCGGGGGGGCTGCAAAGCCTCCACTTT. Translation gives CASTAGGLQSLHF.

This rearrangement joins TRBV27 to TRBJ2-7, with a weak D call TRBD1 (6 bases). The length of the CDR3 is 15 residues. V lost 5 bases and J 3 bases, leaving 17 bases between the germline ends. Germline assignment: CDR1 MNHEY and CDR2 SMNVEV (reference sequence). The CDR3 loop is CASSRPGQGYYEQYF. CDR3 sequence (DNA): TGTGCCAGCAGTAGACCGGGACAAGGCTACTACGAGCAGTACTTC.

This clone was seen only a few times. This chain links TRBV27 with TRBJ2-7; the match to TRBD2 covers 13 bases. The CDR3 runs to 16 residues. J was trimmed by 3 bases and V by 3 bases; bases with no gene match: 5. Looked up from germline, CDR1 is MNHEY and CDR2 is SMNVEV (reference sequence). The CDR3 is CASSLGTSGTDYEQYF. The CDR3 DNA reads TGTGCCAGCAGTTTGGGGACTAGCGGGACCGACTACGAGCAGTACTTC.

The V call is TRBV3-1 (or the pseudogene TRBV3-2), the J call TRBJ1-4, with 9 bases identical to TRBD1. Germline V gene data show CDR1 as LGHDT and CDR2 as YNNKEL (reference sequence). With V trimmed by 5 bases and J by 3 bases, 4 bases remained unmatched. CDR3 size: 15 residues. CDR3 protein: CASSSRDRANEKLFF. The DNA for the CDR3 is TGTGCCAGCAGCTCGCGGGACAGGGCTAATGAAAAACTGTTTTTT.

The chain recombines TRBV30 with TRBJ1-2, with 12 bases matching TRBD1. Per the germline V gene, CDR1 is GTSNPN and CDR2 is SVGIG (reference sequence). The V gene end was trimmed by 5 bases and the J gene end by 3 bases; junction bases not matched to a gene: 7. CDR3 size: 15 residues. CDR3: CAWEKGQGADYGYTF. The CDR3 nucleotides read TGTGCCTGGGAGAAGGGACAGGGGGCGGACTATGGCTACACCTTC.

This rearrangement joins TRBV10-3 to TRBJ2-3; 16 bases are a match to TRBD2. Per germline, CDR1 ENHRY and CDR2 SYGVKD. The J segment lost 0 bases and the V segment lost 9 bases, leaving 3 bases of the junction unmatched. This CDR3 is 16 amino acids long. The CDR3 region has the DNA TGTGCCATGGGGACTAGCGGGGGGGTGAGCACAGATACGCAGTATTTT. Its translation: CAMGTSGGVSTDTQYF.

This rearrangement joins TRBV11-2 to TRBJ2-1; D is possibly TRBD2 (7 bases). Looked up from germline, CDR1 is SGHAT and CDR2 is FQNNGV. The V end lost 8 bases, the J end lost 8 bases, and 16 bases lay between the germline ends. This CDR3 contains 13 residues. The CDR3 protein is CASQWGGAHEQFF. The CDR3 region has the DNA TGTGCCAGCCAGTGGGGGGGGGCACATGAGCAGTTCTTC.

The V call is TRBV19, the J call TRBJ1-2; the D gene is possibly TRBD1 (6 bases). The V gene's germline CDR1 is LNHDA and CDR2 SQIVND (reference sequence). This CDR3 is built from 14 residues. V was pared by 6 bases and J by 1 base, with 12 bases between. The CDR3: CASSAGTFNYGYTF. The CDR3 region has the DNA TGTGCCAGTAGCGCCGGGACATTTAACTATGGCTACACCTTC. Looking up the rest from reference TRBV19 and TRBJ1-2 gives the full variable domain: DGGITQSPKYLFRKEGQNVTLSCEQNLNHDAMYWYRQDPGQGLRLIYYSQIVNDFQKGDIAEGYSVSREKKESFPLTVTSAQKNPTAFYLCASSAGTFNYGYTFGSGTRLTVV.

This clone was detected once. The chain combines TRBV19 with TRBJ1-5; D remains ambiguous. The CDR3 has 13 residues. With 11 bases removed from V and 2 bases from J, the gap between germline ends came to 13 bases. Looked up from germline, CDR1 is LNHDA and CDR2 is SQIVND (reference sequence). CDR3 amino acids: CAPVHEGNQPQHF. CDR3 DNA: TGTGCCCCAGTCCACGAGGGCAATCAGCCCCAGCATTTT.

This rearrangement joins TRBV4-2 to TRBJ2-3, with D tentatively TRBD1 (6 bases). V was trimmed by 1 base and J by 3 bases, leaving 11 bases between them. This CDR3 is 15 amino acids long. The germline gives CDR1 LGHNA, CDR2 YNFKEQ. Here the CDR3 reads CASSQGPGETDTQYF. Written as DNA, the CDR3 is TGTGCCAGCAGCCAAGGCCCAGGGGAGACAGATACGCAGTATTTT.

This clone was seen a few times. CDR3 sequence: CASRSGLAGAFF. The DNA for the CDR3 is TGTGCCAGCAGATCCGGTCTTGCGGGAGCTTTCTTT. The rearrangement links TRBV25-1 to TRBJ1-1; D is unclear. CDR3 length: 12 amino acids. The V gene's germline CDR1 is MGHDK and CDR2 SYGVNS. V lost 6 bases to trimming and J lost 10 bases, with 15 bases between them.

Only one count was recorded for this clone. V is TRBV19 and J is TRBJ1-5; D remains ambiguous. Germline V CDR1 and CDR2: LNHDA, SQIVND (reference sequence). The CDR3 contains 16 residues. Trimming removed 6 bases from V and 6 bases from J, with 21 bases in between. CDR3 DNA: TGTGCCAGTAGCCAGGAGGGTCGCCTTCGGACTCAGCCCCAGCATTTT. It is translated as CASSQEGRLRTQPQHF.

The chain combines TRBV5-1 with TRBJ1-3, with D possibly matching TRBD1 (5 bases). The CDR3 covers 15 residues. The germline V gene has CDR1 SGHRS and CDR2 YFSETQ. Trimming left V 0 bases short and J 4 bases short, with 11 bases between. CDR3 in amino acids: CASSLVQGEGNTIYF. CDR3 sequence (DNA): TGCGCCAGCAGCTTGGTTCAGGGCGAAGGAAACACCATATATTTT. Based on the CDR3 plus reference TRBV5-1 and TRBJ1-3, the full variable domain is KAGVTQTPRYLIKTRGQQVTLSCSPISGHRSVSWYQQTPGQGLQFLFEYFSETQRNKGNFPGRFSGRQFSNSRSEMNVSTLELGDSALYLCASSLVQGEGNTIYFGEGSWLTVV.

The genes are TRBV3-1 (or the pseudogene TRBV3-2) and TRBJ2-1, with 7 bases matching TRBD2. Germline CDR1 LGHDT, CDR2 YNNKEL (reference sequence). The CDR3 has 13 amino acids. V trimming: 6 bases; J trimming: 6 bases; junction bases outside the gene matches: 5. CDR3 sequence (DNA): TGTGCCAGCAGGGGGCGGGGGAGCAATGAGCAGTTCTTC. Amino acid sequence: CASRGRGSNEQFF.

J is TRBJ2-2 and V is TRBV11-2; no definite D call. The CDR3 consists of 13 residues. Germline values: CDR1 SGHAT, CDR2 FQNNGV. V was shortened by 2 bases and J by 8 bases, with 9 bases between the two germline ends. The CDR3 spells CASSLPAVGELFF. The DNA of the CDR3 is TGTGCCAGCAGCTTACCGGCGGTGGGGGAGCTGTTTTTT.

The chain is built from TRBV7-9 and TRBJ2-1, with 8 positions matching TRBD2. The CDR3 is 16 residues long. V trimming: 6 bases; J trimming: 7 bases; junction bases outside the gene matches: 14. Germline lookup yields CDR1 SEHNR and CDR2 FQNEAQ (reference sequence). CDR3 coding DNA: TGTGCCAGCAGACCCGGTTCGGGAGGGCCAGGGAATGAGCAGTTCTTC. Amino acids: CASRPGSGGPGNEQFF.

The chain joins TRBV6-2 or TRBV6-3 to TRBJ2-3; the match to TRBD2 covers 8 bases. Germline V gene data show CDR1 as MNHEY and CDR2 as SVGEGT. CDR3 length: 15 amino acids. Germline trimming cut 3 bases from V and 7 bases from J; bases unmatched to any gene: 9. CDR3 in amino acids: CASSYDGRAINTQYF. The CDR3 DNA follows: TGTGCCAGCAGTTATGACGGGAGGGCCATAAATACGCAGTATTTT.

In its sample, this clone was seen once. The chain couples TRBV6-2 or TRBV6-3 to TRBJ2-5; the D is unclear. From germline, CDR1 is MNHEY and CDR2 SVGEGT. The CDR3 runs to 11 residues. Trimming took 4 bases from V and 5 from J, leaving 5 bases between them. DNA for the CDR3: TGTGCCAGCAGTTCCGCGGAGACCCAGTACTTC. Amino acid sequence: CASSSAETQYF.

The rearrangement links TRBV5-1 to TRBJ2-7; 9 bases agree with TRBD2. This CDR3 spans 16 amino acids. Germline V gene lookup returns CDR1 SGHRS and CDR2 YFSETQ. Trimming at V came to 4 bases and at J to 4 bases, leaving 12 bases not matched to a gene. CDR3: CASSLSGRPKRYEQYF. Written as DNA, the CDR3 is TGCGCCAGCAGCCTGAGCGGGAGGCCAAAACGTTACGAGCAGTACTTC.

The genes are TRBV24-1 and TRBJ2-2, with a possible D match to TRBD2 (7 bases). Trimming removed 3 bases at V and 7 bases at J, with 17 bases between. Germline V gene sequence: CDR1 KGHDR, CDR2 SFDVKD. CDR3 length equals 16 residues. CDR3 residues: CATSDIPTGRGGELFF. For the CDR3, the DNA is TGTGCCACCAGTGATATCCCTACAGGGAGGGGCGGGGAGCTGTTTTTT.

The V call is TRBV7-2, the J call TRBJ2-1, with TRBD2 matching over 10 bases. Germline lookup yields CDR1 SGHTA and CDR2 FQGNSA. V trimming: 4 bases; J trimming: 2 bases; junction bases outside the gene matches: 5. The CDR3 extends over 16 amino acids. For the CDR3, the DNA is TGTGCCAGCAGCTCAGACCTAGCGGGGGCCTACAATGAGCAGTTCTTC. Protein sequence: CASSSDLAGAYNEQFF.